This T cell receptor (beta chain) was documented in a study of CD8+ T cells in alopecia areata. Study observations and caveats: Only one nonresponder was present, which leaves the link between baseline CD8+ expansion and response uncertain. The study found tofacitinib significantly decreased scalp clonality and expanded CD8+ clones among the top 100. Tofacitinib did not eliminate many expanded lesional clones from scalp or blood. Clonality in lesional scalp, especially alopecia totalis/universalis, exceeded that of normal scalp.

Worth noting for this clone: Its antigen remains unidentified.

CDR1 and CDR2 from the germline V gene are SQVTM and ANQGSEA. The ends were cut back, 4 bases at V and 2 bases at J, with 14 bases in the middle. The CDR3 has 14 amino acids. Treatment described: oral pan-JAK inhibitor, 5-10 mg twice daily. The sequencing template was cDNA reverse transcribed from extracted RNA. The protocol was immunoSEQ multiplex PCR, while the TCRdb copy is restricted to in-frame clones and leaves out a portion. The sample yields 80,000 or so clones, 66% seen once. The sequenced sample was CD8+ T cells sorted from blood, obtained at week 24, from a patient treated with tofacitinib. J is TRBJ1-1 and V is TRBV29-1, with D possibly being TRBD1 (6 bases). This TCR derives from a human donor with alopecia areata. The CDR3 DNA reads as TGCAGCGTTGGTTCGAGGGGGATTAACACTGAAGCTTTCTTT. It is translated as CSVGSRGINTEAFF.